A selection of T cell receptor beta chains follows, all from one sample in a study of cytomegalovirus exposure and HLA in healthy donors. TCRdb keeps only in-frame clones here, not all; method: immunoSEQ multiplex PCR. The sample lists fewer than 75,000 clones; roughly 95% were seen once. Sequenced material: PBMCs. These receptors were obtained from a man aged 18 to 35 in good health and CMV-seronegative. CDR3s include the opening cysteine and the closing phenylalanine or tryptophan. A D gene is named only where the DNA matches it firmly. Size values are once, few and many counts, or a class for expanded clones, and some rows have none.

d_call j_call clone_size v_call cdr3_nt cdr3_aa
TRBD2 TRBJ2-2 NA TRBV2 TGTGCCACCGAAGGGCGGGAGACCGGGGAGCTGTTTTTT CATEGRETGELFF
NA TRBJ1-3 NA TRBV2 TGTGCCAGCAGTGAACCCCTGGGCGGGGGGCCCTCTGGAAACACCATATATTTT CASSEPLGGGPSGNTIYF
NA TRBJ2-7 NA TRBV27 TGTGCCAGCAGTGTACAGGGTAGGGACTACGAGCAGTACTTC CASSVQGRDYEQYF
NA TRBJ1-1 NA TRBV7-2 TGTGCCAGCAGCTCGTTTCAGGTGCACACTGAAGCTTTCTTT CASSSFQVHTEAFF
TRBD2 TRBJ2-7 NA TRBV7-9 TGTGCCAGCAGCGCCAAAACCGGAGCGGGAGGCCGAGGAAGCTACGAGCAGTACTTC CASSAKTGAGGRGSYEQYF
TRBD1 TRBJ1-2 NA TRBV7-2 TGTGCCAGCAGCTTAGTACAGGGGGTTGGCTACACCTTC CASSLVQGVGYTF
TRBD1 TRBJ2-4 NA TRBV5-1 TGCGCCAGCAGCTGGACAGGCCTTGGAGACATTCAGTACTTC CASSWTGLGDIQYF
NA TRBJ2-1 NA TRBV6-1 TGTGCCAGCAGTGAAGATTGGAGTATTGGGCAGTTCTTC CASSEDWSIGQFF
NA TRBJ2-7 NA TRBV5-1 TGCGCCAGCAGCATCGGACAAGGGCACTACGAGCAGTACTTC CASSIGQGHYEQYF
NA TRBJ2-3 NA TRBV9 TGTGCCAGCAGCGTAGAACAGCGCACAGATACGCAGTATTTT CASSVEQRTDTQYF
TRBD2 TRBJ2-3 NA TRBV5-4 TGTGCCAGCAGCTTGGTCGGGGGGGGCGGAGATACGCAGTATTTT CASSLVGGGGDTQYF
NA TRBJ2-3 NA TRBV18 TGTGCCAGCTCACCTGCGGGGGATACGCAGTATTTT CASSPAGDTQYF
NA TRBJ2-7 NA TRBV29-1 TGCAGCGTTGAAGATGGTCTGGAGGAGTACGAGCAGTACTTC CSVEDGLEEYEQYF
NA TRBJ1-1 NA TRBV28 TGTGCCAGCACCCCCTCACGAGATGAAGCTTTCTTT CASTPSRDEAFF
NA TRBJ1-1 NA TRBV18 TGTGCCAGCTCAGCCGAACAGGAAAACACTGAAGCTTTCTTT CASSAEQENTEAFF
TRBD1 TRBJ2-5 once TRBV15 TGTGCCACCAGCAGAGTCACAGGGGAAGAGACCCAGTACTTC CATSRVTGEETQYF
TRBD1 TRBJ1-2 NA TRBV7-9 TGTGCCAGCAGCTTGGATCCGGGACAGGGGGCCTATGGCTACACCTTC CASSLDPGQGAYGYTF
TRBD2 TRBJ2-1 NA TRBV30 TGTGCCTGGAGCACTTGGACTGGAGCGGGGGGGAATGAGCAGTTCTTC CAWSTWTGAGGNEQFF
TRBD2 TRBJ2-5 once TRBV7-9 TGTGCCAGCAGCTCTCCGTCGACTAGCGGGGGGCTGAAGGAGACCCAGTACTTC CASSSPSTSGGLKETQYF
TRBD2 TRBJ2-6 NA TRBV5-4 TGTGCCAGCAGAAGCCCAGACAGCGGGACTGGGGCCAACGTCCTGACTTTC CASRSPDSGTGANVLTF
TRBD1 TRBJ2-1 NA TRBV19 TGTGCCAGTAGTAGACAGGGTACCGCTGAGCAGTTCTTC CASSRQGTAEQFF
NA TRBJ1-2 NA TRBV11-2 TGTGCCAGCAGCCCCCGGGACACACGACCCGGGTATGGCTACACCTTC CASSPRDTRPGYGYTF
NA TRBJ1-2 NA TRBV5-1 TGCGCCAGCAGCTTTGAGGGGGTATGGGGCTACACCTTC CASSFEGVWGYTF
TRBD1 TRBJ1-4 NA TRBV28 TGTGCCAGCAGTTCCTTGGACAGGACCAATGAAAAACTGTTTTTT CASSSLDRTNEKLFF
NA TRBJ1-4 NA TRBV6-5 TGTGCCAGCAGTTACCAACCGTCGGGGAATAATGAAAAACTGTTTTTT CASSYQPSGNNEKLFF
TRBD1 TRBJ2-2 NA TRBV19 TGTGCCACGGCAGGGGGAACTCGCACCGGGGAGCTGTTTTTT CATAGGTRTGELFF
TRBD1 TRBJ2-7 NA TRBV5-6 TGTGCCAGCAGCCCGACGGACAGGGACTACGAGCAGTACTTC CASSPTDRDYEQYF
TRBD1 TRBJ2-3 once TRBV7-2 TGTGCCAGCAGCCTAGGGACAGGATGGGCAGATACGCAGTATTTT CASSLGTGWADTQYF
NA TRBJ1-1 once TRBV5-6 TGTGCCAGCAGCGGTGGTGTGAGGGACACTGAAGCTTTCTTT CASSGGVRDTEAFF
NA TRBJ1-6 NA TRBV9 TGTGCCAGCAGCGTAGAAGGGAGGGGTAATTCACCCCTCCACTTT CASSVEGRGNSPLHF
NA TRBJ1-5 once TRBV18 TGTGCCAGCTCACCCTCCGGCGGGGGTTGGGGGAATCAGCCCCAGCATTTT CASSPSGGGWGNQPQHF
TRBD1 TRBJ1-3 NA TRBV4-1 TGCGCCAGCAGCCATACAGGGGATGGAAACACCATATATTTT CASSHTGDGNTIYF
TRBD1 TRBJ1-2 NA TRBV27 TGTGCCAGCAGTTTCCAGGGGGCGAACTATGGCTACACCTTC CASSFQGANYGYTF
TRBD2 TRBJ2-5 NA TRBV15 TGTGCCACCTTACAGCGGGGGGACGAAGTAAAAGAGACCCAGTACTTC CATLQRGDEVKETQYF
TRBD2 TRBJ2-1 once TRBV5-1 TGCGCCAGCAGCCCGGGGGGGGAACTTGACAATGAGCAGTTCTTC CASSPGGELDNEQFF
NA TRBJ1-5 NA TRBV7-9 TGTGCCAGCAGCTTAGTTAATAGCAATCAGCCCCAGCATTTT CASSLVNSNQPQHF
NA TRBJ1-3 NA TRBV15 TGTGCCACCAGCTTAAGCGGGAACACCATATATTTT CATSLSGNTIYF
NA TRBJ1-2 NA TRBV7-3 TGTGCCAGCAGCTCTGGGAGGGGGGGAGACATCCGGGGCTACACCTTC CASSSGRGGDIRGYTF
TRBD2 TRBJ2-1 once TRBV10-3 TGTGCCATCAGTGAGTCCCTAGCGGGGGCACCCTACAATGAGCAGTTCTTC CAISESLAGAPYNEQFF
TRBD1 TRBJ1-2 NA TRBV6-9 TGTGCCAGCCCCCCTCCGGGGACAGCGATATACAACTATGGCTACACCTTC CASPPPGTAIYNYGYTF